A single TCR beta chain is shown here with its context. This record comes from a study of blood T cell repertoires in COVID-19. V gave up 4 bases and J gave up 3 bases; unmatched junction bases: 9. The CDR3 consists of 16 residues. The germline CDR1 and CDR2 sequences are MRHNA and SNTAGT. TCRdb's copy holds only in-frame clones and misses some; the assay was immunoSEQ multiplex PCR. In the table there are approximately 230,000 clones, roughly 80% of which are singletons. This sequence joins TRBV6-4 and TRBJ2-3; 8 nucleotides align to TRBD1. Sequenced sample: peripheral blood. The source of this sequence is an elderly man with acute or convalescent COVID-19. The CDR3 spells CASSAWGRGRTDTQYF. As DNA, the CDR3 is TGTGCCAGCAGTGCTTGGGGCAGGGGGCGAACAGATACGCAGTATTTT.